This TCR beta chain was recovered during a study of cytomegalovirus exposure and HLA in healthy donors. Study at large: Early released data comprised around 85 million unique TCRs from HLA-typed donors. Study findings and constraints: In a later analysis, V- and J-gene trimming of beta chains associated with a DCLRE1C missense variant, replicated independently. Researchers catalogued approximately 170 TCR beta chains as cytomegalovirus-associated.

Use of 60 Vbeta and 13 Jbeta primers characterized the PCR. Method: immunoSEQ multiplex PCR; TCRdb's copy keeps in-frame clones and lacks some. Of about 190,000 clones detected, about 77% appear once; the ten largest clones hold approximately 4.6%. CDR1 SGHRS and CDR2 YFSETQ come from the germline V gene. The CDR3 contains 16 residues. V shed 0 bases and J shed 1 base, with 12 bases lying between them. For this clone: Its antigen is not known.

The TCR sequence derives from a man younger than 40 in good health and CMV-seropositive. The chain uses TRBV5-1 and TRBJ2-3, with D maybe TRBD2 (6 bases). Sequences were obtained from PBMCs. CDR3 sequence: CASSLAETRGTDTQYF. CDR3 bases: TGCGCCAGCAGCTTGGCCGAGACTAGGGGCACAGATACGCAGTATTTT.